Sequencing of this TCR beta chain was carried out in a study of cytomegalovirus exposure and HLA in healthy donors. Looking at the study overall: The approximately 120 million unique TCR beta sequences, from about 190 million T cells, were found by an earlier analysis.

It was with 60 Vbeta and 13 Jbeta primers that the PCR ran. Measured with immunoSEQ multiplex PCR; TCRdb has only the in-frame clones, and not every one. Among about 130,000 clones listed, approximately 84% were seen once. Comments on this clone: The antigen remains undetermined.

Study-wide points: Segments of the TCR beta V type were, in most cases, productive about 87% or about 30% of the time in an earlier analysis. The study designated 150 to 200 TCR beta chains cytomegalovirus-associated. TCR beta sequences numbering under 20,000 were associated with HLA alleles at 0.05 false discovery rate in a later analysis.

Trimming left V 1 base short and J 0 bases short, with 4 bases between. Per germline, CDR1 SGHRS and CDR2 YFSETQ. The CDR3 runs to 14 residues. This receptor was taken from a woman aged 35 to 49 in good health and CMV-seronegative. V gene TRBV5-1 combines with J gene TRBJ2-2; D gene ambiguous. The specimen sequenced was PBMCs. The CDR3 here is CASSLTTNTGELFF. The DNA for the CDR3 is TGCGCCAGCAGCTTGACTACGAACACCGGGGAGCTGTTTTTT.